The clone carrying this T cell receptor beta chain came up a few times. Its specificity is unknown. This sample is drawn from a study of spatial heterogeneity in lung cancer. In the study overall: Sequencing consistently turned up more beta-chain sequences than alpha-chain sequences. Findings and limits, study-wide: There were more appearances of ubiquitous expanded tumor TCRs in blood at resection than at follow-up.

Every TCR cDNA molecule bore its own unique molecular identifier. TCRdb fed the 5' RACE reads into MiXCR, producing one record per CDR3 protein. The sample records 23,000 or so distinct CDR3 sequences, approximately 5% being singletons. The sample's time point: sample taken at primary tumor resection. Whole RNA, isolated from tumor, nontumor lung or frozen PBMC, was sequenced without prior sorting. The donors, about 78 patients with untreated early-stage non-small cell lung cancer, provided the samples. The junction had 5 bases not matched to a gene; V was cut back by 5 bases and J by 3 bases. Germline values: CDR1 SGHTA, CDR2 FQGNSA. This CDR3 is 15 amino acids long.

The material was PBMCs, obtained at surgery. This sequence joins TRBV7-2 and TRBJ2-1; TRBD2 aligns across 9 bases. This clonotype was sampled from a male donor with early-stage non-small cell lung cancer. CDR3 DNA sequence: TGTGCCAGCAGCCGGAGCGGGGGGAACTACAATGAGCAGTTCTTC. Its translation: CASSRSGGNYNEQFF.